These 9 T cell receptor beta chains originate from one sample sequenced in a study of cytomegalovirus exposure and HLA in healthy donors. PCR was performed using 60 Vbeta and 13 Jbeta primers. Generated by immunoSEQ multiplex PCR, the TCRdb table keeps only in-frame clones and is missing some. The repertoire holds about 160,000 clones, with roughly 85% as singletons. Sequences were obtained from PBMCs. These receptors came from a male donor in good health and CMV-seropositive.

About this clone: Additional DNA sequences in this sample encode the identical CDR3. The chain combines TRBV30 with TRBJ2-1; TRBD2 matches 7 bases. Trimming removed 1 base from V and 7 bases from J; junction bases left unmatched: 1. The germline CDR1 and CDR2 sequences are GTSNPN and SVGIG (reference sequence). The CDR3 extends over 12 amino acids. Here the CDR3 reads CAWSGGGNEQFF. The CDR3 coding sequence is TGTGCCTGGAGTGGGGGGGGGAATGAGCAGTTCTTC. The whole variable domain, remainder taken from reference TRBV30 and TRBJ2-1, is SQTIHQWPATLVQPVGSPLSLECTVEGTSNPNLYWYRQAAGRGLQLLFYSVGIGQISSEVPQNLSASRPQDRQFILSSKKLLLSDSGFYLCAWSGGGNEQFFGPGTRLTVL.

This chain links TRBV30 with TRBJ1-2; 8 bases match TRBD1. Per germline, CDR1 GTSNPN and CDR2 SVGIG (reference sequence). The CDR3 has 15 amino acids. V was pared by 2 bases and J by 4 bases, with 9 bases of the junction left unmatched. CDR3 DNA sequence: TGTGCCTGGAGTCCTACAGGGGGGAGGACCTATGGCTACACCTTC. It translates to CAWSPTGGRTYGYTF.

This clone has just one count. In DNA, the CDR3 is TGTGCCAGCACCCTTAGCAATGAGCAGTTCTTC. This codes for CASTLSNEQFF. The J gene is TRBJ2-1, the V gene TRBV6-5; D not certain. V shed 7 bases and J shed 6 bases, with 7 bases lying between them. Germline V gene sequence: CDR1 MNHEY, CDR2 SVGAGI. The CDR3 consists of 11 residues.

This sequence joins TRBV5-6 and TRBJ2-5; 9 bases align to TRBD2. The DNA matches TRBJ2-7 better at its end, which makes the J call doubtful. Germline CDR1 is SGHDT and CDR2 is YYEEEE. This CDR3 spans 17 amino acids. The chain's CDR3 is CASSLLAGAPSSYEQYF. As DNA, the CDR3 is TGTGCCAGCAGCTTGTTAGCGGGAGCTCCCAGCTCCTACGAGCAGTACTTC.

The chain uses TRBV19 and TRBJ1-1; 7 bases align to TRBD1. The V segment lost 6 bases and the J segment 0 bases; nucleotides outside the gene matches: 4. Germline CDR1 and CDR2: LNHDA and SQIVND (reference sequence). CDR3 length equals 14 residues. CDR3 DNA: TGTGCCAGTAGGAGGGACAGACTGAACACTGAAGCTTTCTTT. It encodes CASRRDRLNTEAFF.

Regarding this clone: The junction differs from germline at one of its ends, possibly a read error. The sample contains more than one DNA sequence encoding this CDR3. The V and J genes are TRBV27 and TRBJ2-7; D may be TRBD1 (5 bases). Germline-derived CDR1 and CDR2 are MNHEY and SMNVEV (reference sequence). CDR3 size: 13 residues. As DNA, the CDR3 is TGTGCCAGCAGTTTCCACCACAGGTACGAGCAGTATTTC. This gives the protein CASSFHHRYEQYF.

Written as DNA, the CDR3 is TGTGCCAGCAGAGACTCCGGACAGGGAGTCAACGAGCAGTACTTC. Translation: CASRDSGQGVNEQYF. The chain combines TRBV28 with TRBJ2-5; 8 nucleotides line up with TRBD1. TRBJ2-7 explains the end of the DNA better; the J call may be wrong. The CDR3 consists of 15 residues. Germline V gene data show CDR1 as MDHEN and CDR2 as SYDVKM.

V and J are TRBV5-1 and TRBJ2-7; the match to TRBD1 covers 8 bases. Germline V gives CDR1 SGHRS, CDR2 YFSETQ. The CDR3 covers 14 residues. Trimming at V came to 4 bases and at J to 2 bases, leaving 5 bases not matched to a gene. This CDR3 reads CASSKQGEAYEQYF. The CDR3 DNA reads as TGCGCCAGCAGCAAACAGGGGGAAGCCTACGAGCAGTACTTC. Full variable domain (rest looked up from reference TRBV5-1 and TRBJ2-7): KAGVTQTPRYLIKTRGQQVTLSCSPISGHRSVSWYQQTPGQGLQFLFEYFSETQRNKGNFPGRFSGRQFSNSRSEMNVSTLELGDSALYLCASSKQGEAYEQYFGPGTRLTVT.

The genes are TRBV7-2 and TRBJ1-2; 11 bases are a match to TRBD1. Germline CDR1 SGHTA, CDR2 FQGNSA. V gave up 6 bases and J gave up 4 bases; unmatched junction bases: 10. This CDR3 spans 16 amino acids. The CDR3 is CASRKGGTGGTYGYTF. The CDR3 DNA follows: TGTGCCAGCAGAAAAGGGGGGACAGGGGGGACCTATGGCTACACCTTC.